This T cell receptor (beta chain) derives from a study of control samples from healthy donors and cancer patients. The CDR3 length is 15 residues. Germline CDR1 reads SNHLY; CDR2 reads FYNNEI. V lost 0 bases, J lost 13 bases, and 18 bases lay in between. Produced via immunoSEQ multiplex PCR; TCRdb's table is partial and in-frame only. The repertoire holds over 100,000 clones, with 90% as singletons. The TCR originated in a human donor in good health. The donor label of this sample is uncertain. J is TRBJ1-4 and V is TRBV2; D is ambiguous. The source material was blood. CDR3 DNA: TGTGCCAGCAGTGAAGCGAAGGGATGGGAGAGATTACTGTTTTTT. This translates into CASSEAKGWERLLFF.